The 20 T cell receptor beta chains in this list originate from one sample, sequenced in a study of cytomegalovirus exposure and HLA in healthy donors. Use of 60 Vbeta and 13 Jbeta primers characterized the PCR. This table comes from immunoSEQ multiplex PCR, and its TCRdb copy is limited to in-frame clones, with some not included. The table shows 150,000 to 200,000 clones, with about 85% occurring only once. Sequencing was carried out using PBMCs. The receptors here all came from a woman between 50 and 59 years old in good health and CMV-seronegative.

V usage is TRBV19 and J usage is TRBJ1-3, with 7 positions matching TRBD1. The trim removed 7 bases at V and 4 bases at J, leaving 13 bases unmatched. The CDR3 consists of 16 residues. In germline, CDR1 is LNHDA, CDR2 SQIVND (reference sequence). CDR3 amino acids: CASTPDRDWTGNTIYF. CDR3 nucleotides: TGTGCCAGTACCCCTGACAGGGACTGGACCGGAAACACCATATATTTT.

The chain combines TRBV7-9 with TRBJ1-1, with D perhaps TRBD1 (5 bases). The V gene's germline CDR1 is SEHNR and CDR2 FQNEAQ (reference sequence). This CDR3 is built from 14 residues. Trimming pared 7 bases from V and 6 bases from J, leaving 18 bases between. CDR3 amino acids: CASTRVAGIAEAFF. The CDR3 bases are TGTGCCAGCACCAGGGTGGCAGGGATCGCTGAAGCTTTCTTT.

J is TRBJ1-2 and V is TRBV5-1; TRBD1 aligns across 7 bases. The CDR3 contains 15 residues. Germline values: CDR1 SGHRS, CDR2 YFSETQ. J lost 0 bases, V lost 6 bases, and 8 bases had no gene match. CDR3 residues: CASTLYRGANYGYTF. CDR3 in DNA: TGCGCCAGCACCCTCTACAGGGGCGCTAACTATGGCTACACCTTC.

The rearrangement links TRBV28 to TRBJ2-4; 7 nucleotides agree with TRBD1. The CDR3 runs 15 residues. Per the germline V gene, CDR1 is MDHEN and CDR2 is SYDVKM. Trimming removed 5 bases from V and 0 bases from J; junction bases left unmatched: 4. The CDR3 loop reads CASSRTGVAKNIQYF. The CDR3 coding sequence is TGTGCCAGCAGTCGTACAGGGGTAGCCAAAAACATTCAGTACTTC. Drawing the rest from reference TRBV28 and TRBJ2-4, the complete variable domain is DVKVTQSSRYLVKRTGEKVFLECVQDMDHENMFWYRQDPGLGLRLIYFSYDVKMKEKGDIPEGYSVSREKKERFSLILESASTNQTSMYLCASSRTGVAKNIQYFGAGTRLSVL.

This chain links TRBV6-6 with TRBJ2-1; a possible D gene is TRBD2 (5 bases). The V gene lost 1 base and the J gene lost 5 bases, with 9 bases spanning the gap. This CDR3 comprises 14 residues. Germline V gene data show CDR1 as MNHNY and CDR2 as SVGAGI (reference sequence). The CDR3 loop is CASSYWAGDNEQFF. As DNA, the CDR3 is TGTGCCAGCAGTTACTGGGCGGGTGACAATGAGCAGTTCTTC.

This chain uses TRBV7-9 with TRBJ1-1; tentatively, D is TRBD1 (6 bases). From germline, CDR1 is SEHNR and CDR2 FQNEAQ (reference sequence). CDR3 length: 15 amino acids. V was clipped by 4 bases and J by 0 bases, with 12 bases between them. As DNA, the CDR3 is TGTGCCAGCAGCTCTTCTCAGGGGATGAACACTGAAGCTTTCTTT. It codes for CASSSSQGMNTEAFF.

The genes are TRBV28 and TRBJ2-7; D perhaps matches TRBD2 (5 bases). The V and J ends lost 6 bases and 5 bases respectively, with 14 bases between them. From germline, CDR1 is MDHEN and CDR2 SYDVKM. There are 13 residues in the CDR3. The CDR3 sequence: CASRGLLRDEQYF. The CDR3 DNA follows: TGTGCCAGCAGAGGACTGCTCCGGGACGAGCAGTACTTC. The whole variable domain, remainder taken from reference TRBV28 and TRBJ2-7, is DVKVTQSSRYLVKRTGEKVFLECVQDMDHENMFWYRQDPGLGLRLIYFSYDVKMKEKGDIPEGYSVSREKKERFSLILESASTNQTSMYLCASRGLLRDEQYFGPGTRLTVT.

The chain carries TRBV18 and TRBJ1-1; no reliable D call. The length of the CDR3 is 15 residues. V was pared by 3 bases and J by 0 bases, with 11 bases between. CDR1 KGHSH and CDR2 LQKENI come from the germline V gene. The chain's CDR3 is CASSPTAGMNTEAFF. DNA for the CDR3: TGTGCCAGCTCACCCACCGCGGGGATGAACACTGAAGCTTTCTTT.

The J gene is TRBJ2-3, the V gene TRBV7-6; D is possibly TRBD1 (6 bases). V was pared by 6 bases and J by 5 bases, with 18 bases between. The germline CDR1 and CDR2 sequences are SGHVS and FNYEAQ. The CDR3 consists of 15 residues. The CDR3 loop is CASRSGTFGGDTQYF. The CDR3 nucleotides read TGTGCCAGCAGATCCGGGACATTTGGGGGAGATACGCAGTATTTT.

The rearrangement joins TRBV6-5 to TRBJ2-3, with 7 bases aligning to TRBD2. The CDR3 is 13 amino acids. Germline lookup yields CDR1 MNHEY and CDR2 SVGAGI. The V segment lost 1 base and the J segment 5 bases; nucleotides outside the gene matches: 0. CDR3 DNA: TGTGCCAGCAGTTACTGGGGGGGAGATACGCAGTATTTT. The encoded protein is CASSYWGGDTQYF.

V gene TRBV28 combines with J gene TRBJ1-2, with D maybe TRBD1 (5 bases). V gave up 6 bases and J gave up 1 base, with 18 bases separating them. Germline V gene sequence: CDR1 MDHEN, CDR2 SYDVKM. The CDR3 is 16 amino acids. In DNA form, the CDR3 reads TGTGCCAGCAGGTTTGCTGCCAGGGCTCTTAACTATGGCTACACCTTC. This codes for CASRFAARALNYGYTF.

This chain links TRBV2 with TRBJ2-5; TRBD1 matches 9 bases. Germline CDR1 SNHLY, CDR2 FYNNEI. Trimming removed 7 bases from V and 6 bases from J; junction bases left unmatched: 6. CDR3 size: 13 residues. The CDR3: CASTTGGMKTQYF. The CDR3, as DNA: TGTGCCAGCACGACAGGGGGAATGAAGACCCAGTACTTC.

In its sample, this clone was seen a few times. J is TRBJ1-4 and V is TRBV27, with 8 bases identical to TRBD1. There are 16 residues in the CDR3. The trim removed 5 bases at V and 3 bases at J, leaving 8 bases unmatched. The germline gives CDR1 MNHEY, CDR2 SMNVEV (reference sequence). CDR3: CASSIGQGAANEKLFF. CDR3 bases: TGTGCCAGCAGTATCGGACAGGGCGCAGCTAATGAAAAACTGTTTTTT.

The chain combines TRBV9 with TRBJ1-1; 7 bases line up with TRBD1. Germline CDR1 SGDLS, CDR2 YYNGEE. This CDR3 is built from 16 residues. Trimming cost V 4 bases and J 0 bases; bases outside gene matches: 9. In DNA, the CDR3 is TGTGCCAGCAGCCCAGGAGGGGGCCCCATGAACACTGAAGCTTTCTTT. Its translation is CASSPGGGPMNTEAFF.

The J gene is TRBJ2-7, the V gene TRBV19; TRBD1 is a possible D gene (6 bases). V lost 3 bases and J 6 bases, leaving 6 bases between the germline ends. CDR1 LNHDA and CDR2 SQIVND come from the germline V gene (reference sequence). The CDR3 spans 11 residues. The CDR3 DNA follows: TGTGCCAGTAGTATCAGGGGCGAGCAGTACTTC. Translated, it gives CASSIRGEQYF.

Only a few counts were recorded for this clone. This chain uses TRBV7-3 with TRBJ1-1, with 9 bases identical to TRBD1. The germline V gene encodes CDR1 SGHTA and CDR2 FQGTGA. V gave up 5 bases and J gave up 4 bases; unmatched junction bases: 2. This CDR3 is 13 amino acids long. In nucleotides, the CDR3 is TGTGCCAGCAGCCCGACAGGGGGCACTGAAGCTTTCTTT. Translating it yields CASSPTGGTEAFF.

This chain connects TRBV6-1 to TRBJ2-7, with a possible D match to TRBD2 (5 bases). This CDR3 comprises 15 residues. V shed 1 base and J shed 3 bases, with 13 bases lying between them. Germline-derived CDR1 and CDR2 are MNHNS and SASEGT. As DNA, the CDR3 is TGTGCCAGCAGTGAAGGGCGGGTCCACCTCTACGAGCAGTACTTC. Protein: CASSEGRVHLYEQYF.

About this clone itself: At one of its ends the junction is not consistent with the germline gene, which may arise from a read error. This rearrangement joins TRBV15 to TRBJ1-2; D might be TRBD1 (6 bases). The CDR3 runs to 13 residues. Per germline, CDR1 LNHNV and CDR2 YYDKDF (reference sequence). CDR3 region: CATSSGGGRKEMF. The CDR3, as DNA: TGTGCCACCAGCAGCGGGGGGGGGCGGAAGGAGATGTTC.

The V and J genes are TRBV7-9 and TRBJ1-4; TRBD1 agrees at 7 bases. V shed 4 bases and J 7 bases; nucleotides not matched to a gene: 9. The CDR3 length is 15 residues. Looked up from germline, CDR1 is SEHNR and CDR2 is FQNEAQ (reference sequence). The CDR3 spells CASSSDRAGSEKLFF. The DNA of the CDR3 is TGTGCCAGCAGCTCAGACAGGGCCGGGAGTGAAAAACTGTTTTTT. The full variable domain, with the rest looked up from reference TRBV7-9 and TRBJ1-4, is DTGVSQNPRHKITKRGQNVTFRCDPISEHNRLYWYRQTLGQGPEFLTYFQNEAQLEKSRLLSDRFSAERPKGSFSTLEIQRTEQGDSAMYLCASSSDRAGSEKLFFGSGTQLSVL.

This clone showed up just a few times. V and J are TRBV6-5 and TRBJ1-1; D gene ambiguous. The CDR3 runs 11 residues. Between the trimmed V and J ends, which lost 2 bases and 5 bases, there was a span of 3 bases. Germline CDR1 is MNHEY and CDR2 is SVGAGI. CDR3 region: CASSYETEAFF. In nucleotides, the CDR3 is TGTGCCAGCAGTTACGAGACTGAAGCTTTCTTT.